These 11 T cell receptor beta chains were all obtained from the same sample, sequenced in a study of T cells in Graves' hyperthyroidism and ophthalmopathy. Amplified regions were TCR beta CDR3 sequences from RNA transcripts. During a first-round RT-PCR of the TCR CDR3, the HTBI primer set was used. Each CDR3 protein is one row after TCRdb ran MiXCR on the multiplex PCR reads. This sample yields approximately 560,000 distinct CDR3 sequences, of which roughly 14% are seen a single time; 6.5% to 8% belongs to the top ten. The specimen was blood. These receptors all come from a woman between 25 and 40 years old with Graves' hyperthyroidism.

This clonotype was recorded at least ten times. This chain uses TRBV6-1 with TRBJ2-7, with D perhaps matching TRBD1 or TRBD2 (6 bases each). CDR1 is MNHNS, CDR2 SASEGT, per germline. Trimming removed 6 bases from V and 4 bases from J, with 19 bases in between. This CDR3 contains 15 residues. The CDR3 region has the DNA TGTGCCAGCAGGAAAGGCTTGCAGGGGAGGTACGAGCAGTACTTC. Residues: CASRKGLQGRYEQYF.

This clonotype has a count of ten or more. J is TRBJ1-5 and V is TRBV6-6, with D possibly TRBD1 on 5 matching bases. V lost 2 bases to trimming and J lost 7 bases, with 15 bases between them. This CDR3 is 15 amino acids long. Germline V gene lookup returns CDR1 MNHNY and CDR2 SVGAGI (reference sequence). CDR3 sequence (DNA): TGTGCCAGCAGTTACCTTGTGGAGGGGTCACAGCCCCAGCATTTT. It encodes CASSYLVEGSQPQHF.

The chain joins TRBV3-1 to TRBJ2-1; no clear D gene. Germline assignment: CDR1 LGHDT and CDR2 YNNKEL (reference sequence). The CDR3 runs to 17 residues. Between the trimmed V and J ends, which lost 2 bases and 0 bases, there was a span of 14 bases. In nucleotides, the CDR3 is TGTGCCAGCAGCCAACTTACTCCCTCCCGCTCCTACAATGAGCAGTTCTTC. Protein sequence: CASSQLTPSRSYNEQFF.

The chain joins TRBV5-1 to TRBJ2-7; D is undetermined. Germline V gene data show CDR1 as SGHRS and CDR2 as YFSETQ. V gave up 3 bases and J gave up 0 bases, with 10 bases separating them. This CDR3 comprises 14 residues. The DNA of the CDR3 is TGCGCCAGCAGCTCAAAGGGTGGCTCCTACGAGCAGTACTTC. This translates into CASSSKGGSYEQYF.

There are a few counts of this clonotype. V and J are TRBV7-3 and TRBJ1-4; D is unclear. The CDR3 contains 16 residues. CDR1 and CDR2 (germline): SGHTA, FQGTGA. The germline V and J ends were trimmed by 5 bases and 7 bases, with 20 bases remaining between them. CDR3 in amino acids: CASSHGRRSRVEKLFF. The CDR3 DNA is TGTGCCAGCAGCCATGGAAGACGGTCCCGGGTTGAAAAACTGTTTTTT.

This clonotype showed up just a few times. This chain uses TRBV7-9 with TRBJ1-2, with D possibly matching TRBD1 (5 bases). The CDR3 sequence is 14 residues long. The germline CDR1 and CDR2 sequences are SEHNR and FQNEAQ (reference sequence). V lost 3 bases and J 4 bases, leaving 12 bases between the germline ends. The CDR3 DNA reads TGTGCCAGCAGCTTCCAGGGTTTAGTCTATGGCTACACCTTC. This gives the protein CASSFQGLVYGYTF.

The chain couples TRBV18 to TRBJ2-1; D gene uncertain. Germline V gene lookup returns CDR1 KGHSH and CDR2 LQKENI. V was clipped by 3 bases and J by 0 bases, with 9 bases between them. The CDR3 runs to 15 residues. The CDR3 region has the DNA TGTGCCAGCTCACCTCCGGAAAGCTCCTACAATGAGCAGTTCTTC. It yields the protein CASSPPESSYNEQFF.

This clonotype was detected many times. The rearrangement links TRBV3-1 to TRBJ2-3; D might be TRBD2 (5 bases). This CDR3 contains 14 residues. V was cut by 3 bases and J by 2 bases, with 9 bases left in between. Germline V gene sequence: CDR1 LGHDT, CDR2 YNNKEL (reference sequence). CDR3 residues: CASSQGADTDTQYF. The DNA for the CDR3 is TGTGCCAGCAGCCAGGGAGCGGACACAGATACGCAGTATTTT.

The chain is built from TRBV4-1 and TRBJ2-6; either TRBD1 or TRBD2 may supply D (5 bases each). Trimming cost V 4 bases and J 2 bases, with 12 bases left between them. Germline V CDR1 and CDR2: MGHRA, YSYEKL. This CDR3 is 16 amino acids long. The CDR3 sequence is CASSRDGITGANVLTF. DNA for the CDR3: TGCGCCAGCAGCCGGGACGGCATAACTGGGGCCAACGTCCTGACTTTC.

This clonotype was recorded at least ten times. The V and J genes are TRBV2 and TRBJ2-2; D is unresolved. Germline V gene data show CDR1 as SNHLY and CDR2 as FYNNEI. The V gene lost 4 bases and the J gene lost 6 bases, with 3 bases spanning the gap. The CDR3 is made up of 11 amino acids. The CDR3 coding sequence is TGTGCCAGCAGTGTTCCCGGGGAGCTGTTTTTT. Encoded protein: CASSVPGELFF.

This clonotype was counted at least ten times. The J gene is TRBJ2-1, the V gene TRBV29-1; D is tentatively TRBD1 or TRBD2 (7 bases each). V lost 7 bases, J lost 7 bases, and 17 bases lay in between. Germline V lookup: CDR1 SQVTM, CDR2 ANQGSEA. The length of the CDR3 is 13 residues. The CDR3: CSAEGQGGNEQFF. The CDR3 bases are TGCAGCGCCGAGGGGCAGGGGGGGAATGAGCAGTTCTTC.